The rows below give T cell receptor beta chains drawn from one sample of a study of T cells in narcolepsy. Assay: immunoSEQ multiplex PCR; the TCRdb copy retains only in-frame clones and omits some. The top ten hold 6.6% of the sample, which has 25,000 to 35,000 clones, 70% to 80% seen once. The sequenced sample was memory (CD45RA-) CD4+ T cells from blood. These receptors all come from a human donor in good health. The CDR3 runs from the conserved cysteine through the conserved F or W. A D gene is named only where the DNA matches it firmly. The listing skips clone size in some rows; elsewhere it reads once, few, many or a size class.

-,TRBV5-1,-,TRBJ2-6,CASSLEGTASGANVLTF,TGCGCCAGCAGCTTGGAGGGGACGGCATCTGGGGCCAACGTCCTGACTTTC
-,TRBV5-1,TRBD1,TRBJ2-2,CASSTGTGHNIGELFF,TGCGCCAGCAGCACCGGGACAGGGCATAATATCGGGGAGCTGTTTTTT
-,TRBV2,-,TRBJ2-3,CASSESGADIDTQYF,TGTGCCAGCAGTGAGTCGGGGGCCGATATCGATACGCAGTATTTT
-,TRBV27,-,TRBJ2-3,CASSFRVVPSTDTQYF,TGTGCCAGCAGTTTTAGAGTCGTCCCCTCCACAGATACGCAGTATTTT
few,TRBV27,-,TRBJ2-7,CASSSHSAQGTYEQYF,TGTGCCAGCAGCAGCCACTCCGCTCAGGGAACCTACGAGCAGTACTTC
-,TRBV30,-,TRBJ2-7,CAWSDGAYEQYF,TGTGCCTGGAGCGACGGGGCCTACGAGCAGTACTTC
-,TRBV5-5,TRBD1,TRBJ2-3,CASSLQGAGTDTQYF,TGTGCCAGCAGCCTACAGGGGGCCGGCACAGATACGCAGTATTTT
-,TRBV21-1,-,TRBJ2-7,CASSKAKGLAGGIDEQYF,TGTGCCAGCAGCAAAGCGAAGGGACTAGCGGGGGGGATCGACGAGCAGTACTTC
few,TRBV2,-,TRBJ1-1,CASSVTRNTEAFF,TGTGCCAGCAGTGTGACGAGAAACACTGAAGCTTTCTTT
-,TRBV10-3,TRBD1,TRBJ2-1,CAIRGTGVNEQFF,TGTGCCATCAGAGGGACAGGTGTCAATGAGCAGTTCTTC
-,TRBV2,-,TRBJ1-5,CASQSTPGSQPQHF,TGTGCCAGCCAATCTACCCCAGGGAGCCAACCCCAGCATTTT
-,TRBV7-2,-,TRBJ2-7,CASSLYGVSSYEQYF,TGTGCCAGCAGCTTATATGGAGTGTCGAGCTACGAGCAGTACTTC
-,TRBV18,-,TRBJ2-7,CASSPLAASYEQYF,TGTGCCAGCTCACCCCTTGCGGCAAGCTACGAGCAGTACTTC
-,TRBV11-2,-,TRBJ2-7,CASSLEYEQYF,TGTGCCAGCAGCTTAGAGTACGAGCAGTACTTC
-,TRBV11-2,TRBD2,TRBJ2-7,CASSPRASGVGEQYF,TGTGCCAGCAGCCCGCGGGCTAGCGGGGTCGGCGAGCAGTACTTC
few,TRBV5-4,-,TRBJ2-5,CASSQVDGETQYF,TGCGCCAGCAGCCAAGTAGATGGGGAGACCCAGTACTTC
once,TRBV4-1,-,TRBJ1-6,CASSQVLGGIRNSPLHF,TGCGCCAGCAGCCAAGTACTTGGCGGGATCCGGAATTCACCCCTCCACTTT
few,TRBV19,-,TRBJ1-2,CASSISQRNLNYGYTF,TGTGCCAGTAGTATATCTCAACGCAATCTTAACTATGGCTACACCTTC
-,TRBV7-7,-,TRBJ2-5,CASSLLGPQTQYF,TGTGCCAGCAGCTTACTCGGTCCCCAGACCCAGTACTTC
-,TRBV5-1,TRBD2,TRBJ2-7,CASSHRTSTQYEQYF,TGCGCCAGCAGCCACAGGACTAGCACTCAGTACGAGCAGTACTTC
-,TRBV2,-,TRBJ2-1,CATEKTNLYEQFF,TGTGCCACGGAGAAGACGAATTTGTATGAGCAGTTCTTC
-,TRBV5-6,TRBD2,TRBJ2-1,CASSSTGTSSNNEQFF,TGTGCCAGCAGCTCAACCGGGACTAGCTCTAACAATGAGCAGTTCTTC
few,TRBV7-7,TRBD1,TRBJ1-4,CASSLPDRGPNEKLFF,TGTGCTAGCAGCTTACCCGACAGGGGGCCTAATGAAAAACTGTTTTTT
-,TRBV28,-,TRBJ1-1,CASSGQGRGNTEAFF,TGTGCCAGCAGCGGCCAGGGGAGGGGGAACACTGAAGCTTTCTTT
-,TRBV12-5,-,TRBJ1-1,CASGLFGVAEAFF,TGTGCTAGTGGTTTGTTCGGCGTGGCTGAAGCTTTCTTT
-,TRBV28,TRBD1,TRBJ2-3,CASRLQGTDTQYF,TGTGCCAGCAGGCTACAGGGGACAGATACGCAGTATTTT
-,TRBV2,TRBD1,TRBJ2-5,CASSKGAGSQETQYF,TGTGCCAGCAGTAAGGGGGCAGGGTCCCAAGAGACCCAGTACTTC
-,TRBV7-9,-,TRBJ2-5,CASSLPGQETQYF,TGTGCCAGCAGCTTACCGGGACAAGAGACCCAGTACTTC
-,TRBV5-1,-,TRBJ1-2,CASSPDGSVYGYTF,TGCGCCAGCAGCCCGGACGGGTCTGTTTATGGCTACACCTTC